The TCR beta chain under discussion was sequenced for a study of T cells in Graves' hyperthyroidism and ophthalmopathy. Overall study context: Prior to any treatment, at the point of initial diagnosis, peripheral blood was collected. Study observations and caveats: Among thyroid clonotypes expanded above 0.001, most also appeared in blood.

The CDR3 has 16 residues. The germline V gene has CDR1 SEHNR and CDR2 FQNEAQ (reference sequence). Trimming took 1 base from V and 6 from J, leaving 15 bases between them. From RNA transcripts, TCR beta CDR3 regions were amplified. RT-PCR in the first round (using the HTBI primer set) targeted the TCR CDR3. TCRdb processed the multiplex PCR reads anew with MiXCR; each CDR3 protein has one entry. The sample shows just under 750,000 distinct CDR3 sequences, roughly 32% of them seen only once. Recently diagnosed hyperthyroidism of less than 2 months' duration affected patients aged 18 to 65. This clonotype was seen a single time. Its matching antigen is unknown.

J is TRBJ1-4 and V is TRBV7-9; tentatively, D is TRBD1 (5 bases). Sequences were obtained from blood. The origin of this receptor is a woman aged 40 to 49 with Graves' hyperthyroidism. The CDR3 protein is CASSLDSGGTYEKLFF. CDR3 coding DNA: TGTGCCAGCAGCTTAGATTCGGGGGGGACCTATGAAAAACTGTTTTTT.